This T cell receptor beta chain was retrieved from a study of glioma-infiltrating T cells. Points from the study as a whole: Tissue-blood divergence was below expectation in non-neoplastic patients, above in gliomas. Only very few CDR3 sequences appeared in both tissue and blood.

This clonotype showed up just a few times. Its antigen is not known. The iRepertoire nested amplicon-rescue multiplex PCR amplified TCR alpha and beta CDR3s from RNA. For one-step reverse transcription and amplification, 100-400 ng of tissue mRNA or PBMC total RNA was used. TCRdb re-called the multiplex PCR reads with MiXCR, one entry per CDR3 protein. The sample contains roughly 20,000 distinct CDR3 sequences, around 23% of which appear only once. The germline V gene encodes CDR1 SGHDN and CDR2 FVKESK. Trimming removed 1 base at V and 13 bases at J, with 20 bases between. The CDR3 extends over 15 amino acids.

Sequences were obtained from glioma tissue, nonneoplastic brain tissue, or PBMCs (not recorded which). The receptor comes from a human donor with low-grade glioma or glioblastoma, undergoing nonglioma brain surgery, or in good health (not recorded which). V gene TRBV14 combines with J gene TRBJ2-4; D tentatively reads TRBD1 or TRBD2 (6 bases each). The CDR3 protein is CASSQVGAGPRAQYF. CDR3 coding DNA: TGTGCCAGCAGCCAAGTGGGGGCGGGGCCCAGGGCACAGTACTTC.